Listed below are T cell receptor beta chains from one sample, sequenced in a study of T cells in Graves' hyperthyroidism and ophthalmopathy. Using its own MiXCR run on the multiplex PCR reads, TCRdb lists one record per CDR3 protein. In the table there are over 700,000 distinct CDR3 sequences, roughly a sixth of which are singletons. Sequenced: blood. The receptors come from a woman aged 45-60 years with Graves' hyperthyroidism that later progressed to Graves' ophthalmopathy. The CDR3 runs from the conserved cysteine through the conserved F or W. D genes are given only for firm matches. Size is omitted from some rows. Given values are once, few, many or a class for expanded clones.

v_call: TRBV5-1
j_call: TRBJ1-1
clone_size: .
d_call: TRBD1
cdr3_aa: CASSPNADRGGEAFF
cdr3_nt: TGCGCCAGCAGCCCTAACGCAGACAGGGGCGGCGAAGCTTTCTTT

v_call: TRBV20-1
j_call: TRBJ2-2
clone_size: few
d_call: .
cdr3_aa: CSAPQNTGELFF
cdr3_nt: TGCAGTGCCCCTCAGAACACCGGGGAGCTGTTTTTT

v_call: TRBV20-1
j_call: TRBJ1-6
clone_size: .
d_call: .
cdr3_aa: CSARAGGQNSPLHF
cdr3_nt: TGCAGTGCTAGAGCTGGGGGGCAAAATTCACCCCTCCACTTT

v_call: TRBV2
j_call: TRBJ1-6
clone_size: many
d_call: .
cdr3_aa: CASRVGPNNSPLHF
cdr3_nt: TGTGCCAGCAGAGTCGGGCCCAATAATTCACCCCTCCACTTT

v_call: TRBV10-1
j_call: TRBJ1-1
clone_size: many
d_call: .
cdr3_aa: CASIPLRMMNTEAFF
cdr3_nt: TGCGCCAGCATCCCCCTACGAATGATGAACACTGAAGCTTTCTTT

v_call: TRBV12-3/TRBV12-4
j_call: TRBJ2-1
clone_size: .
d_call: .
cdr3_aa: CASSSPHRATVEQFF
cdr3_nt: TGTGCCAGCAGTTCCCCGCATCGAGCCACGGTTGAGCAGTTCTTC

v_call: TRBV7-2
j_call: TRBJ1-2
clone_size: many
d_call: .
cdr3_aa: CASSLDLWVAGYTF
cdr3_nt: TGTGCCAGCAGCTTAGATTTGTGGGTAGCTGGCTACACCTTC

v_call: TRBV7-2
j_call: TRBJ2-1
clone_size: .
d_call: TRBD2
cdr3_aa: CASSSSGTRGGRNEQFF
cdr3_nt: TGTGCCAGCAGCTCCAGTGGTACGCGGGGGGGCCGCAATGAGCAGTTCTTC

v_call: TRBV7-3
j_call: TRBJ2-1
clone_size: .
d_call: TRBD2
cdr3_aa: CASKNSRPKFSGGQSYNEQFF
cdr3_nt: TGTGCCAGCAAAAATTCGCGGCCCAAGTTTAGCGGGGGGCAATCCTACAATGAGCAGTTCTTC

v_call: TRBV20-1
j_call: TRBJ2-3
clone_size: many
d_call: .
cdr3_aa: CSARTGDSTDTQYF
cdr3_nt: TGCAGTGCTAGGACTGGTGATAGCACAGATACGCAGTATTTT

v_call: TRBV7-6
j_call: TRBJ2-3
clone_size: many
d_call: .
cdr3_aa: CASSLEWGSNTDTQYF
cdr3_nt: TGTGCCAGCAGCTTAGAGTGGGGCTCAAACACAGATACGCAGTATTTT

v_call: TRBV6-5
j_call: TRBJ2-3
clone_size: few
d_call: TRBD2
cdr3_aa: CASSYSPAGGPSDTQYF
cdr3_nt: TGTGCCAGCAGTTACTCACCCGCGGGGGGGCCCTCAGATACGCAGTATTTT

v_call: TRBV7-6
j_call: TRBJ2-7
clone_size: .
d_call: .
cdr3_aa: CASSPSVRVSSYEQYF
cdr3_nt: TGTGCCAGCAGCCCAAGTGTACGGGTTAGCTCCTACGAGCAGTACTTC

v_call: TRBV24-1
j_call: TRBJ2-3
clone_size: few
d_call: TRBD1
cdr3_aa: CATSEPTGGGTDTQYF
cdr3_nt: TGTGCCACCAGTGAGCCTACAGGGGGCGGGACAGATACGCAGTATTTT

v_call: TRBV5-6
j_call: TRBJ2-5
clone_size: .
d_call: .
cdr3_aa: CASSLWRGQETQYF
cdr3_nt: TGTGCCAGCAGCTTGTGGAGGGGGCAGGAGACCCAGTACTTC

v_call: TRBV5-1
j_call: TRBJ2-3
clone_size: .
d_call: TRBD2
cdr3_aa: CASQTSGATPTDTQYF
cdr3_nt: TGCGCCAGCCAGACTAGCGGGGCGACTCCGACAGATACGCAGTATTTT

v_call: TRBV6-5
j_call: TRBJ1-3
clone_size: .
d_call: TRBD1
cdr3_aa: CASSSHRGHGSGNTIYF
cdr3_nt: TGTGCCAGCAGTTCGCACAGGGGCCACGGCTCTGGAAACACCATATATTTT

v_call: TRBV9
j_call: TRBJ1-4
clone_size: few
d_call: .
cdr3_aa: CASSVGNTPEKLFF
cdr3_nt: TGTGCCAGCAGCGTAGGGAATACTCCGGAAAAACTGTTTTTT

v_call: TRBV18
j_call: TRBJ1-1
clone_size: many
d_call: .
cdr3_aa: CASSPPDRRKMAHEAFF
cdr3_nt: TGTGCCAGCTCACCGCCGGACAGACGAAAAATGGCCCATGAAGCTTTCTTT

v_call: TRBV20-1
j_call: TRBJ1-6
clone_size: .
d_call: .
cdr3_aa: CSAALDSLGNSPLHF
cdr3_nt: TGCAGTGCCGCCCTGGACAGCCTAGGTAATTCACCCCTCCACTTT

v_call: TRBV18
j_call: TRBJ1-2
clone_size: many
d_call: TRBD1
cdr3_aa: CASSPPPGGDYGYTF
cdr3_nt: TGTGCCAGCTCACCACCCCCAGGGGGAGACTATGGCTACACCTTC

v_call: TRBV11-2
j_call: TRBJ2-4
clone_size: many
d_call: .
cdr3_aa: CASSRRGLAKNIQYF
cdr3_nt: TGTGCCAGCAGCCGGAGGGGGTTAGCCAAAAACATTCAGTACTTC

v_call: TRBV20-1
j_call: TRBJ2-7
clone_size: many
d_call: TRBD2
cdr3_aa: CSARIAGASSYEQYF
cdr3_nt: TGCAGTGCTAGAATAGCGGGGGCCAGCTCCTACGAGCAGTACTTC

v_call: TRBV11-2
j_call: TRBJ1-2
clone_size: many
d_call: .
cdr3_aa: CASSLSSGLDYGYTF
cdr3_nt: TGTGCCAGCAGCTTATCTTCAGGGTTAGACTATGGCTACACCTTC

v_call: TRBV12-5
j_call: TRBJ1-2
clone_size: .
d_call: .
cdr3_aa: CASGLHLYRESYGYTF
cdr3_nt: TGTGCTAGTGGTTTGCATTTGTACAGGGAATCCTATGGCTACACCTTC

v_call: TRBV10-3
j_call: TRBJ2-5
clone_size: few
d_call: .
cdr3_aa: CAIGGAQETQYF
cdr3_nt: TGTGCCATCGGGGGGGCCCAAGAGACCCAGTACTTC

v_call: TRBV3-1
j_call: TRBJ1-1
clone_size: many
d_call: TRBD1
cdr3_aa: CASSLGTGVNTEAFF
cdr3_nt: TGTGCCAGCAGCCTTGGGACAGGTGTGAACACTGAAGCTTTCTTT

v_call: TRBV20-1
j_call: TRBJ2-3
clone_size: many
d_call: TRBD2
cdr3_aa: CSAPGGTSATDTQYF
cdr3_nt: TGCAGTGCTCCTGGCGGGACTAGCGCCACAGATACGCAGTATTTT

v_call: TRBV12-3/TRBV12-4
j_call: TRBJ2-5
clone_size: many
d_call: .
cdr3_aa: CASSLAGRGETQYF
cdr3_nt: TGTGCCAGCAGTTTAGCGGGCAGGGGCGAGACCCAGTACTTC

v_call: TRBV9
j_call: TRBJ2-5
clone_size: few
d_call: .
cdr3_aa: CASSALPGPQYF
cdr3_nt: TGTGCCAGCAGCGCCCTCCCGGGACCCCAGTACTTC

v_call: TRBV20-1
j_call: TRBJ2-4
clone_size: few
d_call: .
cdr3_aa: CSAREIAKNIQYF
cdr3_nt: TGCAGTGCTAGGGAGATAGCCAAAAACATTCAGTACTTC

v_call: TRBV20-1
j_call: TRBJ1-5
clone_size: .
d_call: .
cdr3_aa: CSASPGLSNQPQHF
cdr3_nt: TGCAGTGCTAGCCCCGGACTTAGCAATCAGCCCCAGCATTTT

v_call: TRBV12-3/TRBV12-4
j_call: TRBJ2-7
clone_size: many
d_call: .
cdr3_aa: CASSWAVGEQYF
cdr3_nt: TGTGCCAGCAGTTGGGCGGTAGGGGAGCAGTACTTC

v_call: TRBV7-6
j_call: TRBJ2-1
clone_size: few
d_call: TRBD2
cdr3_aa: CASSPLPLAGGNNEQFF
cdr3_nt: TGTGCCAGCAGCCCTCTCCCCCTGGCGGGGGGGAACAATGAGCAGTTCTTC

v_call: TRBV12-5
j_call: TRBJ2-1
clone_size: .
d_call: .
cdr3_aa: CASVPGPSYNEQFF
cdr3_nt: TGTGCTAGTGTTCCGGGACCTTCCTACAATGAGCAGTTCTTC

v_call: TRBV5-1
j_call: TRBJ1-1
clone_size: many
d_call: .
cdr3_aa: CASSLGTGTEAFF
cdr3_nt: TGTGCCAGCAGCTTAGGTACAGGTACTGAAGCTTTCTTT

v_call: TRBV19
j_call: TRBJ1-2
clone_size: .
d_call: TRBD1
cdr3_aa: CASRRGDSENYGYTF
cdr3_nt: TGTGCCAGTAGGCGCGGGGACAGTGAGAACTATGGCTACACCTTC

v_call: TRBV6-5
j_call: TRBJ1-4
clone_size: few
d_call: .
cdr3_aa: CASSYSTGVDEKLFF
cdr3_nt: TGTGCCAGCAGTTACTCGACCGGGGTCGATGAAAAACTGTTTTTT

v_call: TRBV3-1
j_call: TRBJ1-5
clone_size: .
d_call: TRBD1
cdr3_aa: CASTQGTGGPNQPQHF
cdr3_nt: TGTGCCAGCACCCAGGGGACAGGGGGCCCCAATCAGCCCCAGCATTTT

v_call: TRBV27
j_call: TRBJ2-2
clone_size: few
d_call: TRBD2
cdr3_aa: CASSLSRGGSSGELFF
cdr3_nt: TGTGCCAGCAGTTTATCTCGCGGGGGGAGCTCCGGGGAGCTGTTTTTT

v_call: TRBV19
j_call: TRBJ1-1
clone_size: .
d_call: TRBD1
cdr3_aa: CASSARNRGSAEAFF
cdr3_nt: TGTGCCAGTAGTGCACGAAACAGGGGCTCGGCTGAAGCTTTCTTT

v_call: TRBV7-9
j_call: TRBJ1-1
clone_size: .
d_call: TRBD1
cdr3_aa: CASSFGTGPVLPETFF
cdr3_nt: TGTGCCAGCAGCTTCGGGACAGGGCCTGTTTTGCCTGAAACTTTCTTT

v_call: TRBV6-1
j_call: TRBJ1-2
clone_size: many
d_call: TRBD1
cdr3_aa: CASRTGIRGYTF
cdr3_nt: TGTGCCAGTAGGACAGGGATCCGTGGCTACACCTTC

v_call: TRBV30
j_call: TRBJ1-2
clone_size: many
d_call: .
cdr3_aa: CAWRGLNYGYTF
cdr3_nt: TGTGCCTGGAGGGGTTTGAACTATGGCTACACCTTC

v_call: TRBV10-3
j_call: TRBJ2-7
clone_size: many
d_call: TRBD1
cdr3_aa: CAITGTGTYEQYF
cdr3_nt: TGTGCCATCACCGGGACAGGGACCTACGAGCAGTACTTC

v_call: TRBV5-8
j_call: TRBJ1-1
clone_size: many
d_call: .
cdr3_aa: CASSLVGLVTEAFF
cdr3_nt: TGTGCCAGCAGCTTGGTTGGGCTTGTCACTGAAGCTTTCTTT

v_call: TRBV13
j_call: TRBJ2-2
clone_size: few
d_call: .
cdr3_aa: CASSLAPNRNTGELFF
cdr3_nt: TGTGCCAGCAGCTTAGCCCCAAACAGGAACACCGGGGAGCTGTTTTTT

v_call: TRBV20-1
j_call: TRBJ1-3
clone_size: few
d_call: .
cdr3_aa: CSALSGAGNTIYF
cdr3_nt: TGCAGTGCTCTCTCGGGGGCGGGAAACACCATATATTTT

v_call: TRBV5-1
j_call: TRBJ1-6
clone_size: few
d_call: .
cdr3_aa: CASRIVEDNSPLHF
cdr3_nt: TGCGCCAGCAGAATAGTAGAAGATAATTCACCCCTCCACTTT

v_call: TRBV3-1
j_call: TRBJ2-7
clone_size: many
d_call: TRBD2
cdr3_aa: CASSQRGLAGEQYF
cdr3_nt: TGTGCCAGCAGCCAAAGGGGACTAGCGGGGGAGCAGTACTTC

v_call: TRBV7-3
j_call: TRBJ1-1
clone_size: many
d_call: .
cdr3_aa: CASSLEPNTEAFF
cdr3_nt: TGTGCCAGCAGCTTAGAGCCGAACACTGAAGCTTTCTTT

v_call: TRBV10-3
j_call: TRBJ2-3
clone_size: few
d_call: TRBD2
cdr3_aa: CAIRLAGFLSTDTQYF
cdr3_nt: TGTGCCATCAGGCTAGCGGGATTCTTGAGCACAGATACGCAGTATTTT